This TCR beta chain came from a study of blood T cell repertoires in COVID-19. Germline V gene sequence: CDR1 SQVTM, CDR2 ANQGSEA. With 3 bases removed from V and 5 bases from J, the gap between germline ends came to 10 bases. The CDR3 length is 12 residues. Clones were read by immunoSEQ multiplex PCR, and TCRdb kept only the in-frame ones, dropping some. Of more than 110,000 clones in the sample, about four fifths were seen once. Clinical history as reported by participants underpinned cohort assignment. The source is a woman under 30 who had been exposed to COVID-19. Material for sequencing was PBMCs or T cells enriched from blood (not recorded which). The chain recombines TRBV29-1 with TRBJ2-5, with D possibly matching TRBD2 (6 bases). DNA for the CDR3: TGCAGCGTTGAGGTCGGGGGTGAGACCCAGTACTTC. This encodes CSVEVGGETQYF.